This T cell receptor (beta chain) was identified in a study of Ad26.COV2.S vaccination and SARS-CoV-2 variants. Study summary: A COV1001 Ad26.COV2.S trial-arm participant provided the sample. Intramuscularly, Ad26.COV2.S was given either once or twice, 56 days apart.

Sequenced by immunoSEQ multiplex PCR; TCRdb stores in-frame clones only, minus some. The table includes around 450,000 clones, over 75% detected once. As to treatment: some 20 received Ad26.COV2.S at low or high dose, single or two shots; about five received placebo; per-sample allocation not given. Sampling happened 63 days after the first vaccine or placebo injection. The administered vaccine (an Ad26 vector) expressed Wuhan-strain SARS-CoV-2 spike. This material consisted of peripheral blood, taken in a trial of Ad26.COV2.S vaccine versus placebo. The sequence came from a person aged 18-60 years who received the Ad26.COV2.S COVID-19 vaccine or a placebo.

Here the CDR3 reads CASSIRLTSGRSYNEQFF. The CDR3 nucleotides read TGTGCCAGTAGTATCCGACTAACAAGCGGACGCTCCTACAATGAGCAGTTCTTC. The chain employs TRBV19 and TRBJ2-1; tentative D call: TRBD2 (5 bases). CDR3 length equals 18 residues. Deletions cut 3 bases from V and 0 bases from J, with 18 bases between. CDR1 LNHDA and CDR2 SQIVND come from the germline V gene (reference sequence).